These T cell receptor beta chains were read from a single sample in a study of cytomegalovirus exposure and HLA in healthy donors. Profiled with immunoSEQ multiplex PCR; TCRdb holds only in-frame clones, not every one. Of 150,000 to 200,000 clones in the sample, around 87% were seen once. The sample consisted of PBMCs. Source of these receptors: a woman between 18 and 29 years old in good health and CMV-seronegative. CDR3s include the opening cysteine and the closing phenylalanine or tryptophan. A D gene is named only where the DNA matches it firmly. Rows give clone size only sometimes, using once, few, many, or a class for an expanded clone.

abundance	d_gene	v_gene	j_gene	CDR3aa	CDR3nt
.	.	TRBV7-9	TRBJ1-1	CASSQEANTEAFF	TGTGCCAGCAGCCAAGAGGCGAACACTGAAGCTTTCTTT
.	TRBD1	TRBV6-6	TRBJ1-5	CASSYSAQGAGQPQHF	TGTGCCAGCAGTTACTCTGCCCAGGGGGCAGGACAGCCCCAGCATTTT
.	TRBD1	TRBV28	TRBJ2-7	CASSGQGRNEQYF	TGTGCCAGCAGTGGACAGGGTCGGAACGAGCAGTACTTC
.	.	TRBV28	TRBJ2-5	CATRGETQYF	TGTGCCACCCGGGGGGAGACCCAGTACTTC
.	.	TRBV19	TRBJ2-4	CASSPPRGHLAKNIQYF	TGTGCCAGTAGTCCCCCCCGGGGACATCTAGCCAAAAACATTCAGTACTTC
.	TRBD1	TRBV27	TRBJ2-6	CVSGQGLGGANVLTF	TGTGTCAGCGGACAGGGATTGGGTGGGGCCAACGTCCTGACTTTC
.	TRBD1	TRBV27	TRBJ2-1	CASWTGPVSFYNEQFF	TGTGCCAGCTGGACAGGGCCGGTGTCTTTTTACAATGAGCAGTTCTTC
.	TRBD2	TRBV15	TRBJ2-3	CATSRASGGALTDTQYF	TGTGCCACCAGCAGGGCTAGCGGGGGGGCCCTCACAGATACGCAGTATTTT
.	.	TRBV30	TRBJ1-2	CAGTTGNYYGYTF	TGTGCCGGCACAACAGGGAACTACTATGGCTACACCTTC
.	TRBD1	TRBV30	TRBJ1-1	CAWSVFGTGETEAFF	TGTGCCTGGAGTGTATTTGGGACAGGGGAAACTGAAGCTTTCTTT
.	.	TRBV10-3	TRBJ1-1	CAISESSVTNTEAFF	TGTGCCATCAGTGAGTCGTCGGTTACGAACACTGAAGCTTTCTTT
.	TRBD1	TRBV5-4	TRBJ1-5	CTSSFSTGGRGQPQHF	TGTACCAGCAGCTTCTCCACAGGGGGAAGAGGTCAGCCCCAGCATTTT
.	TRBD2	TRBV29-1	TRBJ2-7	CSVWSGGEYEQYF	TGCAGCGTTTGGAGCGGGGGGGAGTACGAGCAGTACTTC
few	TRBD2	TRBV5-1	TRBJ2-7	CASSILAGGYEQYF	TGCGCCAGCAGCATCCTAGCGGGAGGGTACGAGCAGTACTTC
.	TRBD1	TRBV6-1	TRBJ1-1	CASSLGQGNTEAFF	TGTGCCAGCAGTTTGGGACAGGGGAACACTGAAGCTTTCTTT
.	TRBD2	TRBV2	TRBJ2-1	CASSELSSGSHEQFF	TGTGCCAGCAGTGAATTGTCTAGCGGGAGTCATGAGCAGTTCTTC
.	TRBD1	TRBV28	TRBJ2-5	CASSWTGMETQYF	TGTGCCAGCAGTTGGACAGGGATGGAGACCCAGTACTTC
.	TRBD1	TRBV6-5	TRBJ1-2	CASSYSGQGYGYTF	TGTGCCAGCAGTTACTCGGGACAGGGGTATGGCTACACCTTC
.	.	TRBV14	TRBJ2-5	CASSRSQLTVETQYF	TGTGCCAGCAGCCGGTCACAGCTTACCGTGGAGACCCAGTACTTC
few	TRBD2	TRBV10-3	TRBJ2-5	CAISVGLAGGGETQYF	TGTGCCATCAGTGTGGGACTAGCGGGAGGAGGAGAGACCCAGTACTTC
.	TRBD1	TRBV6-1	TRBJ2-3	CASSWTGASDTQYF	TGTGCCAGCAGTTGGACAGGGGCCTCAGATACGCAGTATTTT
.	TRBD2	TRBV7-9	TRBJ2-7	CASSVSSGLAGYEQYF	TGTGCCAGCAGCGTATCATCGGGACTAGCGGGCTACGAGCAGTACTTC
.	TRBD2	TRBV9	TRBJ2-2	CASSVAVGLAGTGELFF	TGTGCCAGCAGCGTAGCTGTCGGACTAGCGGGTACCGGGGAGCTGTTTTTT
.	TRBD2	TRBV4-1	TRBJ2-1	CASSPTSGAYNEQFF	TGCGCCAGCAGCCCGACTAGCGGGGCCTACAATGAGCAGTTCTTC
.	.	TRBV7-9	TRBJ2-7	CASSSDRKLYEQYF	TGTGCCAGCAGTTCCGACAGAAAACTCTACGAGCAGTACTTC
.	.	TRBV4-2	TRBJ2-7	CASSQFIGVTYEQYF	TGTGCCAGCAGCCAATTCATCGGGGTTACCTACGAGCAGTACTTC
.	.	TRBV7-2	TRBJ2-7	CASSQRSPTYEQYF	TGTGCCAGCAGTCAGAGGTCTCCCACCTACGAGCAGTACTTC
.	TRBD2	TRBV7-9	TRBJ2-1	CASSPRGGGSSYNEQFF	TGTGCCAGCAGCCCACGGGGGGGAGGGAGCTCCTACAATGAGCAGTTCTTC
.	TRBD2	TRBV5-1	TRBJ2-5	CASSPGTSKGWETQYF	TGCGCCAGCAGCCCTGGGACTAGCAAAGGTTGGGAGACCCAGTACTTC
.	TRBD2	TRBV7-2	TRBJ2-7	CASSLGLAGRHQYF	TGTGCCAGCAGCTTAGGACTAGCGGGGCGTCATCAGTACTTC
.	TRBD2	TRBV5-5	TRBJ2-7	CASSFVVGEGEIEQYF	TGTGCCAGCAGCTTTGTAGTCGGGGAGGGAGAAATCGAGCAGTACTTC
.	TRBD1	TRBV4-1	TRBJ2-1	CASRPETGGTYNEQFF	TGCGCCAGCAGGCCCGAGACAGGGGGGACTTACAATGAGCAGTTCTTC
.	.	TRBV5-1	TRBJ2-3	CASSLGGTSTDTQYF	TGCGCCAGCAGCTTGGGGGGGACAAGCACAGATACGCAGTATTTT
few	.	TRBV5-6	TRBJ2-7	CASSLRKGRRAYEQYF	TGTGCCAGCAGCTTGAGGAAGGGGCGGAGAGCCTACGAGCAGTACTTC
.	.	TRBV4-3	TRBJ2-1	CASSQDRAVSYNEQFF	TGCGCCAGCAGCCAAGATCGAGCGGTCTCCTACAATGAGCAGTTCTTC
.	TRBD2	TRBV7-2	TRBJ2-1	CASSLAPGLGYNEQFF	TGTGCCAGCAGCTTAGCACCGGGACTAGGCTACAATGAGCAGTTCTTC
.	TRBD1	TRBV6-1	TRBJ1-2	CASSVQRGRGYGYTF	TGTGCCAGCAGTGTCCAAAGGGGGCGCGGCTATGGCTACACCTTC
.	TRBD1	TRBV7-6	TRBJ1-1	CASSLVLGQGGMNTEAFF	TGTGCCAGCAGCTTAGTATTGGGACAGGGGGGCATGAACACTGAAGCTTTCTTT
.	.	TRBV5-1	TRBJ2-2	CASKGRENTGELFF	TGCGCCAGCAAGGGCAGGGAAAACACCGGGGAGCTGTTTTTT
.	TRBD1	TRBV6-5	TRBJ2-7	CASRQRTGLHEQYF	TGTGCCAGCAGGCAGAGGACAGGACTCCACGAGCAGTACTTC
.	.	TRBV2	TRBJ1-5	CASSQNGGASNQPQHF	TGTGCCAGCAGCCAGAACGGGGGGGCGAGCAATCAGCCCCAGCATTTT
once	.	TRBV9	TRBJ1-5	CASSPGVRNQPQHF	TGTGCCAGCAGCCCAGGGGTGCGCAATCAGCCCCAGCATTTT
.	.	TRBV6-5	TRBJ2-7	CASRIDSSYEQYF	TGTGCCAGCAGAATTGACAGCTCCTACGAGCAGTACTTC
.	TRBD2	TRBV5-6	TRBJ2-2	CASSWTRSSGTGELFF	TGTGCCAGCAGCTGGACGCGCTCTAGCGGGACCGGGGAGCTGTTTTTT
few	.	TRBV12-5	TRBJ1-2	CASAQDTNYGYTF	TGTGCTAGTGCCCAGGATACAAACTATGGCTACACCTTC
once	TRBD2	TRBV5-1	TRBJ2-7	CASSPPRLAGGRDPPYEQYF	TGCGCCAGCAGCCCGCCCCGACTAGCGGGAGGGCGCGATCCCCCCTACGAGCAGTACTTC
.	.	TRBV11-2	TRBJ2-7	CASSLEGGGTPSSYEQYF	TGTGCCAGCAGCTTAGAAGGTGGAGGGACCCCGAGCTCCTACGAGCAGTACTTC
.	.	TRBV5-1	TRBJ1-1	CASSPGMPYRVTEAFF	TGCGCCAGCAGCCCCGGGATGCCCTACAGGGTCACTGAAGCTTTCTTT
.	.	TRBV6-1	TRBJ1-1	CASSHTTGMDTEAFF	TGTGCCAGCAGTCACACCACAGGGATGGACACTGAAGCTTTCTTT
.	.	TRBV2	TRBJ1-4	CASSEEEKLFF	TGTGCCAGCTCGGAGGAGGAAAAACTGTTTTTT
few	TRBD1	TRBV4-3	TRBJ1-2	CASSQGQGSNYGYTF	TGCGCCAGCAGCCAAGGACAGGGATCAAACTATGGCTACACCTTC
.	TRBD1	TRBV28	TRBJ1-1	CASSSSGTGWTEAFF	TGTGCCAGCAGTTCCTCCGGGACAGGGTGGACTGAAGCTTTCTTT
few	TRBD2	TRBV5-6	TRBJ2-3	CASSPWGGSTDTQYF	TGTGCCAGCAGCCCATGGGGGGGGAGCACAGATACGCAGTATTTT